The 29 T cell receptor beta chains reported below all come from one sample, sequenced in a study of CD8+CD57+ T cells in acquired aplastic anemia. The study profiled TCR beta VDJ and CDR3 using genomic DNA as template. A single record per CDR3 protein comes from TCRdb applying MiXCR to the reads. The data hold approximately 170,000 distinct CDR3 sequences, with 63% observed a single time. Sequencing used sorted CD4+, CD8+, or CD8+CD57+ T cells (not recorded which) from PBMCs. These receptors all stem from a human donor in good health.

This clonotype was seen just once. The chain combines TRBV5-1 with TRBJ2-5; 9 bases align to TRBD1. With V trimmed by 4 bases and J by 5 bases, 9 bases remained unmatched. CDR3 length: 15 residues. CDR1 SGHRS and CDR2 YFSETQ come from the germline V gene. CDR3 sequence: CASSGGDRDWETQYF. CDR3 nucleotide sequence: TGCGCCAGCAGCGGGGGGGACAGGGATTGGGAGACCCAGTACTTC. The full variable domain, its missing parts supplied by reference TRBV5-1 and TRBJ2-5, is KAGVTQTPRYLIKTRGQQVTLSCSPISGHRSVSWYQQTPGQGLQFLFEYFSETQRNKGNFPGRFSGRQFSNSRSEMNVSTLELGDSALYLCASSGGDRDWETQYFGPGTRLLVL.

The rearrangement links TRBV2 to TRBJ1-5; 10 bases line up with TRBD1. CDR1 and CDR2 (germline): SNHLY, FYNNEI. Trimming took 6 bases from V and 7 from J; bases not matched to a gene: 15. The CDR3 covers 17 residues. The CDR3 DNA is TGTGCCAGCAGCCTCCCCGGGACAGGGGTGCTGAGGCAGCCCCAGCATTTT. Translating gives CASSLPGTGVLRQPQHF.

V and J are TRBV7-2 and TRBJ2-1, with D perhaps matching TRBD2 (6 bases). This CDR3 comprises 17 residues. Germline CDR1 is SGHTA and CDR2 is FQGNSA. The V and J ends lost 2 bases and 0 bases respectively, with 14 bases between them. CDR3 amino acids: CASSLWSGVSSYNEQFF. The CDR3 DNA reads as TGTGCCAGCAGCTTATGGTCGGGGGTGAGCTCCTACAATGAGCAGTTCTTC.

The chain employs TRBV7-2 and TRBJ2-3; D is unclear. V lost 3 bases and J 3 bases, leaving 10 bases between the germline ends. The CDR3 length is 14 residues. Germline CDR1 and CDR2: SGHTA and FQGNSA. The CDR3 is CASSFRFQTDTQYF. In nucleotides, the CDR3 is TGTGCCAGCAGCTTCAGGTTTCAAACAGATACGCAGTATTTT.

The chain joins TRBV28 to TRBJ1-3, with D tentatively TRBD1 (5 bases). Germline lookup yields CDR1 MDHEN and CDR2 SYDVKM. This CDR3 is built from 12 residues. Deletions cut 10 bases from V and 0 bases from J, with 7 bases between. The CDR3 nucleotides are TGTGCCATCCAGGGCTCTGGAAACACCATATATTTT. Protein: CAIQGSGNTIYF.

This clonotype was seen at least ten times. The CDR3 is CATSRDRDRVNQPQHF. The CDR3, as DNA: TGTGCCACCAGCAGGGACCGGGACAGGGTTAACCAGCCCCAGCATTTT. The rearrangement uses TRBV15 and TRBJ1-5; 9 bases align to TRBD1. Germline V CDR1 and CDR2: LNHNV, YYDKDF (reference sequence). Unmatched junction bases numbered 10, after V lost 3 bases and J lost 7 bases. The CDR3 totals 16 residues.

The chain couples TRBV20-1 to TRBJ2-5; 7 bases are shared with TRBD1. The V gene's germline CDR1 is DFQATT and CDR2 SNEGSKA (reference sequence). V trimming: 0 bases; J trimming: 5 bases; junction bases outside the gene matches: 6. This CDR3 has 14 amino acids. CDR3 coding DNA: TGCAGTGCTAGAGATCGAGGGGGCTGGGAGACCCAGTACTTC. It encodes CSARDRGGWETQYF.

This clonotype was seen repeatedly, ten times or more. The rearrangement uses TRBV7-9 and TRBJ2-1, with D perhaps matching TRBD1 or TRBD2 (6 bases each). The CDR3 loop spans 14 amino acids. Germline V CDR1 and CDR2: SEHNR, FQNEAQ (reference sequence). V was shortened by 5 bases and J by 10 bases, with 18 bases between the two germline ends. The CDR3 sequence is CASSLLEGVKEQFF. The CDR3 DNA sequence: TGTGCCAGCAGCCTTCTGGAGGGGGTAAAGGAGCAGTTCTTC.

This clonotype was seen just once. Lacking the conserved final phenylalanine or tryptophan, this CDR3 likely reflects a read error. The chain uses TRBV24-1 and TRBJ2-1; TRBD2 is a possible D gene (6 bases). Germline loops: CDR1 KGHDR, CDR2 SFDVKD. Trimming pared 4 bases from V and 5 bases from J, leaving 14 bases between. CDR3 length equals 15 residues. CDR3 nucleotides: TGTGCCACCAGTGACCCGGGAGCATCCGACAATGAGCAGTTCCTC. Translated, it gives CATSDPGASDNEQFL.

This rearrangement joins TRBV5-1 to TRBJ2-1, with a weak D call TRBD2 (7 bases). The DNA end is more similar to TRBJ2-7, so the J call may be wrong. CDR3 length: 14 residues. In germline, CDR1 is SGHRS, CDR2 YFSETQ. The CDR3 spells CASSFGGAGYEQYF. CDR3 in DNA: TGCGCCAGCAGCTTTGGGGGGGCAGGGTACGAGCAGTACTTC.

Concerning this clonotype itself: This sequence may be a read error, since a much larger clone differs from it by one base. The V and J genes are TRBV3-1 and TRBJ2-7; 10 nucleotides line up with TRBD2. The CDR3 is 16 amino acids. Germline V gene lookup returns CDR1 LGHDT and CDR2 YNNKEL (reference sequence). Unmatched junction bases numbered 9, after V lost 3 bases and J lost 4 bases. CDR3 protein: CASSHGTSEKAYEQYF. The CDR3, as DNA: TGTGCCAGCAGCCACGGGACTAGCGAGAAAGCTTACGAGCAGTACTTC.

This chain joins TRBV3-1 and TRBJ2-7; D might be TRBD2 (5 bases). CDR1 LGHDT and CDR2 YNNKEL come from the germline V gene (reference sequence). Trimming took off 9 bases at V and 7 bases at J, with 16 bases between the two ends. This CDR3 is 12 amino acids long. In DNA, the CDR3 is TGTGCCAGTCGGGGAGTATTGGTAGAGCAGTACTTC. Translation gives CASRGVLVEQYF.

The chain is built from TRBV7-7 and TRBJ2-5; 8 bases fit TRBD2. With 3 bases clipped from V and 4 bases from J, the junction kept 7 bases outside the gene matches. Germline V lookup: CDR1 SSHAT, CDR2 FNYEAQ (reference sequence). CDR3 size: 15 residues. CDR3 in amino acids: CASSLGGGLAETQYF. CDR3 DNA sequence: TGTGCCAGCAGCTTGGGCGGGGGGTTAGCAGAGACCCAGTACTTC.

The chain uses TRBV29-1 and TRBJ2-1; 8 bases are a match to TRBD1. The CDR3 sequence is 13 residues long. The germline V gene has CDR1 SQVTM and CDR2 ANQGSEA. The V segment lost 3 bases and the J segment 8 bases; nucleotides outside the gene matches: 6. CDR3 sequence (DNA): TGCAGCGTTGACAGACAGGGGATCGATGAGCAGTTCTTC. It is translated as CSVDRQGIDEQFF.

There are many counts of this clonotype. The genes are TRBV29-1 and TRBJ2-1; TRBD2 agrees at 12 bases. The CDR3 has 16 amino acids. J lost 2 bases, V lost 6 bases, and 8 bases had no gene match. Germline lookup yields CDR1 SQVTM and CDR2 ANQGSEA. This chain's CDR3 is CSVSSRTSGAYNEQFF. For the CDR3, the DNA is TGCAGCGTGAGTTCACGGACTAGCGGGGCCTACAATGAGCAGTTCTTC.

Worth noting for this clonotype: Given a much more abundant clone one base away, this may be a read error. V usage is TRBV11-2 and J usage is TRBJ2-2, with D uncertain. Germline V gives CDR1 SGHAT, CDR2 FQNNGV. The CDR3 length is 17 residues. V gave up 7 bases and J gave up 1 base, with 19 bases separating them. The CDR3 protein is CASTSLGLCLNTGELFF. In DNA form, the CDR3 reads TGTGCCAGCACCTCCTTAGGGCTCTGCTTGAACACCGGGGAGCTGTTTTTT.

This chain links TRBV2 with TRBJ1-5; tentative D call: TRBD1 (5 bases). The CDR3 is made up of 12 amino acids. Trimming pared 4 bases from V and 7 bases from J, leaving 8 bases between. CDR1 is SNHLY, CDR2 FYNNEI, per germline. The CDR3 DNA is TGTGCCAGCAGTGGGGGGAGGCAGCCCCAGCATTTT. Translated, it gives CASSGGRQPQHF. Full variable domain (outside the CDR3, taken from reference TRBV2 and TRBJ1-5): EPEVTQTPSHQVTQMGQEVILRCVPISNHLYFYWYRQILGQKVEFLVSFYNNEISEKSEIFDDQFSVERPDGSNFTLKIRSTKLEDSAMYFCASSGGRQPQHFGDGTRLSIL.

The rearrangement joins TRBV7-8 to TRBJ2-7; tentative D call: TRBD1 (7 bases). V was pared by 3 bases and J by 4 bases, with 13 bases between. Germline CDR1 SGHVS, CDR2 FQNEAQ. CDR3 length: 14 residues. The CDR3 DNA reads TGTGCCAGCAGCTTTACAGGGGACTCTTACGAGCAGTACTTC. This codes for CASSFTGDSYEQYF.

This clonotype was counted a single time. This chain uses TRBV2 with TRBJ2-7, with D perhaps matching TRBD1 (6 bases). In germline, CDR1 is SNHLY, CDR2 FYNNEI. This CDR3 region has 13 residues. Trimming stripped 10 bases from V and 6 bases from J, with 19 bases between. CDR3 in DNA: TGTGCCAACTCGAACAGGGTCCGCCCCGAGCAGTACTTC. It yields the protein CANSNRVRPEQYF. Filled out from reference TRBV2 and TRBJ2-7, the complete variable domain reads EPEVTQTPSHQVTQMGQEVILRCVPISNHLYFYWYRQILGQKVEFLVSFYNNEISEKSEIFDDQFSVERPDGSNFTLKIRSTKLEDSAMYFCANSNRVRPEQYFGPGTRLTVT.

The rearrangement joins TRBV20-1 to TRBJ2-5, with 10 bases matching TRBD2. CDR3 length: 12 residues. The ends lost 5 bases at V and 3 bases at J; junction bases unmatched: 0. Germline V gene data show CDR1 as DFQATT and CDR2 as SNEGSKA (reference sequence). CDR3 coding DNA: TGCAGTGCTGGGACTAGCGAAGAGACCCAGTACTTC. Translating gives CSAGTSEETQYF.

The chain carries TRBV24-1 and TRBJ2-3, with 9 bases identical to TRBD2. This CDR3 has 14 amino acids. Unmatched junction bases numbered 0, after V lost 5 bases and J lost 1 base. Germline CDR1 reads KGHDR; CDR2 reads SFDVKD. CDR3 loop: CATSGLAGTDTQYF. CDR3 DNA sequence: TGTGCCACCAGTGGACTAGCGGGCACAGATACGCAGTATTTT.

A word on this clonotype: A much bigger clone sits one base away, suggesting this may be a read error. The rearrangement links TRBV15 to TRBJ2-1; D unclear. From germline, CDR1 is LNHNV and CDR2 YYDKDF (reference sequence). This CDR3 spans 13 amino acids. V was shortened by 10 bases and J by 4 bases, with 14 bases between the two germline ends. For the CDR3, the DNA is TGTGCCAGCACTGAGGACGAATACAATGAGCAGTTCTTC. The encoded protein is CASTEDEYNEQFF.

The genes are TRBV20-1 and TRBJ1-5; 9 nucleotides match TRBD1. Germline loops: CDR1 DFQATT, CDR2 SNEGSKA (reference sequence). The V and J ends lost 3 bases and 6 bases, in that order; junction bases with no gene match: 3. This CDR3 has 13 amino acids. As DNA, the CDR3 is TGCAGTGCTAGGGGACAGGGAGGTCAGCCCCAGCATTTT. Its protein is CSARGQGGQPQHF.

J is TRBJ2-2 and V is TRBV5-1; TRBD2 agrees at 10 bases. Germline lookup yields CDR1 SGHRS and CDR2 YFSETQ. The CDR3 is 15 amino acids. V was pared by 5 bases and J by 0 bases, with 1 base of the junction left unmatched. DNA of the CDR3: TGCGCCAGCAGTACTAGCGGGACGAACACCGGGGAGCTGTTTTTT. This gives the protein CASSTSGTNTGELFF.

V is TRBV7-2 and J is TRBJ1-6; possibly TRBD1 for D (5 bases). Deletions cut 9 bases from V and 6 bases from J, with 12 bases between. The V gene's germline CDR1 is SGHTA and CDR2 FQGNSA. The CDR3 covers 13 residues. CDR3 DNA: TGTGCCAGTAAGAGGGGAGCTAATTCACCCCTCCACTTT. It specifies CASKRGANSPLHF.

Worth noting for this clonotype: A much larger clone differs by one base, so this may be a read error. As the CDR3 is not closed by the conserved phenylalanine or tryptophan, this likely results from a read error. The chain combines TRBV12-3 or TRBV12-4 with TRBJ2-7; D gene uncertain. Between the trimmed V and J ends, which lost 2 bases and 6 bases, there was a span of 14 bases. The CDR3 totals 14 residues. The CDR3 DNA reads TGTGCCAGCAGTTTATGGGGTCCCTTGGGCGAGCAGTACTCC. Translated: CASSLWGPLGEQYS.

This clonotype was seen many times. The rearrangement links TRBV6-5 to TRBJ2-3; TRBD2 agrees at 9 bases. V shed 3 bases and J 0 bases; nucleotides not matched to a gene: 4. Germline lookup yields CDR1 MNHEY and CDR2 SVGAGI. The CDR3 is 16 amino acids. CDR3 sequence: CASSYNSGGSTDTQYF. For the CDR3, the DNA is TGTGCCAGCAGTTATAATAGCGGGGGTAGCACAGATACGCAGTATTTT.

This clonotype was picked up many times. The chain couples TRBV12-3 or TRBV12-4 to TRBJ2-1, with no clear D. The CDR3 has 13 residues. V lost 1 base and J 4 bases, leaving 5 bases between the germline ends. This CDR3 reads CASSLDLYNEQFF. The CDR3, as DNA: TGTGCCAGCAGTTTAGACTTATACAATGAGCAGTTCTTC.

This clonotype has a count of ten or more. V usage is TRBV6-6 and J usage is TRBJ2-2; D is unresolved. Trimming took 7 bases from V and 4 from J, leaving 13 bases between them. Germline V CDR1 and CDR2: MNHNY, SVGAGI (reference sequence). This CDR3 region has 14 residues. CDR3 sequence: CASNSGPLTGELFF. The DNA of the CDR3 is TGTGCCAGCAATTCCGGGCCCCTCACCGGGGAGCTGTTTTTT.